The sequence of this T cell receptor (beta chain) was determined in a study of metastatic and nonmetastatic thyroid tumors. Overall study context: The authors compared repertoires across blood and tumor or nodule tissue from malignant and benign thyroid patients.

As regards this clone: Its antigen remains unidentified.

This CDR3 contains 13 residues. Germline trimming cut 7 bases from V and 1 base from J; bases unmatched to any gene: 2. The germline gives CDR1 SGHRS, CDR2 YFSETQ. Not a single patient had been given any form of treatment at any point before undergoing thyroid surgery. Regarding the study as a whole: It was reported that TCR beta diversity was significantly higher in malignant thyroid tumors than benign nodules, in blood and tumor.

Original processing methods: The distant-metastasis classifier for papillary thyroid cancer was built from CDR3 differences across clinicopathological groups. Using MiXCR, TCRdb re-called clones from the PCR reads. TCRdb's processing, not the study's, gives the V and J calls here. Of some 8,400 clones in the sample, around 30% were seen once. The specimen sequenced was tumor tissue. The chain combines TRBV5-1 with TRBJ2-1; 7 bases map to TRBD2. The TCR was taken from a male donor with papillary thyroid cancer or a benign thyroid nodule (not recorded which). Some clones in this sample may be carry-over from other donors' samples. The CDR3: CASSAGSYNEQFF. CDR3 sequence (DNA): TGCGCCAGCTCAGCGGGATCCTACAATGAGCAGTTCTTC.